This T cell receptor (beta chain) was documented in a study of blood T cell repertoires in COVID-19. Profiling relied on immunoSEQ multiplex PCR, and the TCRdb table lists in-frame clones only, not all of them. This table has 150,000 or so clones, less than 85% appearing once. This receptor was identified in a woman aged 45-60 years who had recovered from COVID-19. Specimen: PBMCs or T cells enriched from blood (not recorded which).

CDR3 amino acids: CASSLQGADSEKLFF. In DNA, the CDR3 is TGTGCCAGCAGCTTACAGGGGGCCGATAGTGAAAAACTGTTTTTT. The rearrangement uses TRBV6-5 and TRBJ1-4; 9 nucleotides match TRBD1. This CDR3 contains 15 residues. The germline gives CDR1 MNHEY, CDR2 SVGAGI. V trimming: 6 bases; J trimming: 7 bases; junction bases outside the gene matches: 9.